The source of this T cell receptor (beta chain) is a study of tumor-infiltrating lymphocytes in localized non-small cell lung cancer (dated by TCRdb to about 2021). For the wider study: Patients whose samples were collected after neoadjuvant chemotherapy, as well as both smokers and never-smokers and several histologies, were included in the cohort. Resected tumor tissue and uninvolved lung tissue described as non-adjacent to the tumor were contributed by each patient, with both tissues obtained from the same patient. TCR sequencing was one of several integrated assays, alongside flow cytometry, multiplex immunofluorescence, RNA-seq, exome sequencing and proteomics, applied to the same patients. In total, the ICON cohort consisted of over a hundred surgical patients with localized non-small cell lung cancer who had their tumors resected. The paired tumor versus uninvolved lung comparison of immunoSEQ T-cell fraction included approximately 55 patients.

The first patient joined ICON in April 2016, and enrollment wrapped up when the last patient was enrolled in the second half of 2018. Fresh tumor and matched uninvolved tissue for in-depth immune analyses, including TCR sequencing, were collected from a subcohort of around 73 patients. DNA for TCR sequencing was isolated from bulk tissue, and no cell sorting was done. The T-cell fraction in tumor and uninvolved lung tissue was obtained from TCR sequencing using the immunoSEQ assay. As for how the authors treated the data: For survival analysis, patients were split into high (upper tertile) and low (lower two tertiles) T-cell fraction groups and compared by log-rank test. A signed-rank test was used to test paired tumor versus uninvolved lung differences in T-cell fraction. Entries here come from immuneACCESS through TCRdb and include only in-frame sequences with V and J called. Some clones fail to appear in such tables; in the studies checked, an unresolved V gene covers under half of the shortfall, and the cause of the remainder is unknown. D and trimming were read from the DNA, whereas the V and J calls and clone size are those reported in that table. This sample is represented by tens of thousands of clones; approximately 64% of them were singletons. 5.4% of the sample belongs to the ten largest clones.

Findings and caveats that apply to the study as a whole: The TCR-derived T-cell fraction showed no difference between the flow cytometry-defined immunotypes IM1 (good prognosis) and IM2 (poor prognosis). Because different assays used different pieces of the same tissue, technical variation could not be distinguished from intratumor heterogeneity. Assay coverage differed among patients according to how much tissue was available, so only a subset of the cohort had TCR sequencing. Consistent with immunofluorescence CD3 counts, TCRbeta sequencing supported greater T cell infiltration in tumors than in uninvolved lung tissue. No association of tumor T-cell fraction from TCR sequencing with recurrence-free survival was found (p = 0.61).

A remark on this clone: Its cognate antigen has yet to be identified. Base qualities are not provided; no much larger clone lies one nucleotide away.

From cysteine to phenylalanine, the CDR3 is 14 amino acids long. CDR3 DNA only is kept here, 42 bases in frame from base 1. Trimming accounts for 4 bases at V and 7 bases at J, while the number of junction bases matched to no gene is 5. CDR1 is given as SGHTA and CDR2 as FQGNSA, both from the germline V gene. The rearrangement combines TRBV7-2 with TRBJ1-2, and 11 bases in between align with TRBD1. Sequencing was carried out using lung tumor tissue. The clonotype was recovered from a human donor with non-small cell lung cancer. The nucleotide sequence is given as TGTGCCAGCAGCTGGGACAGGGGGATTGGTGGCTACACCTTC. It translates as CASSWDRGIGGYTF. With the portions outside the CDR3 filled from the reference TRBV7-2 and TRBJ1-2 genes, the complete variable region becomes GAGVSQSPSNKVTEKGKDVELRCDPISGHTALYWYRQSLGQGLEFLIYFQGNSAPDKSGLPSDRFSAERTGGSVSTLTIQRTQQEDSAVYLCASSWDRGIGGYTFGSGTRLTVV.